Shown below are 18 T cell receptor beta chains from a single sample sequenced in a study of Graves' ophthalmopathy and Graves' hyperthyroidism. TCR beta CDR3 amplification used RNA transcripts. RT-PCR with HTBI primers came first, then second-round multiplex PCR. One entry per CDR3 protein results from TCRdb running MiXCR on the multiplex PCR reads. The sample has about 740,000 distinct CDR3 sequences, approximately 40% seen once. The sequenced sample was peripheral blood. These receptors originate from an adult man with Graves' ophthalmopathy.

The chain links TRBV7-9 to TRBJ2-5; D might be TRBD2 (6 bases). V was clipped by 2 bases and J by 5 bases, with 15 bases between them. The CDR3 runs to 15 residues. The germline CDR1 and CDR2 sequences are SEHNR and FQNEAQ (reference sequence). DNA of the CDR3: TGTGCCAGCAGCTTACCACTAGCCGAGTTTGAGACCCAGTACTTC. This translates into CASSLPLAEFETQYF.

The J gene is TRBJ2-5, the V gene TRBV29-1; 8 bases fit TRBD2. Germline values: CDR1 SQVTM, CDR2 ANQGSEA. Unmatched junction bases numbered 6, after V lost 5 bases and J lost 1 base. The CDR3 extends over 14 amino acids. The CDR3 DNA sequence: TGCAGCGTTACACCCGCGGGGGGCCAAGAGACCCAGTACTTC. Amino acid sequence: CSVTPAGGQETQYF.

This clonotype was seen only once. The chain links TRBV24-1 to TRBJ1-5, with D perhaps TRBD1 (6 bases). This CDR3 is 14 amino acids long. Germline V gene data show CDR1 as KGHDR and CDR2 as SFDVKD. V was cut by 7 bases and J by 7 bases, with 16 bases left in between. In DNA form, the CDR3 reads TGTGCCACCAGCAGCCCATTGGGGGGCCAGCCCCAGCATTTT. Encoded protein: CATSSPLGGQPQHF.

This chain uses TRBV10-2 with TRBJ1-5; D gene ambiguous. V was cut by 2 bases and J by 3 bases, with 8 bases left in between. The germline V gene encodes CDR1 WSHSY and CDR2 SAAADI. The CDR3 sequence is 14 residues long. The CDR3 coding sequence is TGCGCCAGCAGTGAGAGGAGGGCCAATCAGCCCCAGCATTTT. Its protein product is CASSERRANQPQHF.

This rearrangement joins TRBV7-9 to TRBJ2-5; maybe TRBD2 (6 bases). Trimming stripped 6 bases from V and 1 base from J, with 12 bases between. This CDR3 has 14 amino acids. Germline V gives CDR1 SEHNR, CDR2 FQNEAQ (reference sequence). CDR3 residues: CASRDTSTQETQYF. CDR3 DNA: TGTGCCAGCAGAGACACTAGCACCCAAGAGACCCAGTACTTC.

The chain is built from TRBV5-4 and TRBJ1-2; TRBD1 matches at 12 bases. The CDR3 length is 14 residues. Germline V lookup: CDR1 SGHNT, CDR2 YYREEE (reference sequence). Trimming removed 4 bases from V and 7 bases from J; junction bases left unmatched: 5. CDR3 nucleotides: TGTGCCAGCAGCGAGGGACAGGGGGCGTTTGGCTACACCTTC. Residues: CASSEGQGAFGYTF.

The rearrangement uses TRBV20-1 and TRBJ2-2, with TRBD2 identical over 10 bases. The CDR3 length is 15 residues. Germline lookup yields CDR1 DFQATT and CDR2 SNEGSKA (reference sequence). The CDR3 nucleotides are TGCAGCGGGAAACTAGCGGGAATGAACACCGGGGAGCTGTTTTTT. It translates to CSGKLAGMNTGELFF.

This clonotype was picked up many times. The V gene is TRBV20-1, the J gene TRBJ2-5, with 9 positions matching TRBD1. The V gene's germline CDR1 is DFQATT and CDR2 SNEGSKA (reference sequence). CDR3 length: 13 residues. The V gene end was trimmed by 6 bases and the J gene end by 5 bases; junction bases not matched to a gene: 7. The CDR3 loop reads CSARTGVMETQYF. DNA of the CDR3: TGCAGTGCCCGGACAGGGGTGATGGAGACCCAGTACTTC.

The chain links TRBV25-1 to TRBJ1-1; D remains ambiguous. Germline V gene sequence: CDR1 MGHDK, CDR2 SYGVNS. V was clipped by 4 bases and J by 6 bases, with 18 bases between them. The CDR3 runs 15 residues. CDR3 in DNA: TGTGCCAGCAGTGCGCATGGACTGCCTGGGGCTGAAGCTTTCTTT. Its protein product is CASSAHGLPGAEAFF. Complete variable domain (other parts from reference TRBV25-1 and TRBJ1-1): EADIYQTPRYLVIGTGKKITLECSQTMGHDKMYWYQQDPGMELHLIHYSYGVNSTEKGDLSSESTVSRIRTEHFPLTLESARPSHTSQYLCASSAHGLPGAEAFFGQGTRLTVV.

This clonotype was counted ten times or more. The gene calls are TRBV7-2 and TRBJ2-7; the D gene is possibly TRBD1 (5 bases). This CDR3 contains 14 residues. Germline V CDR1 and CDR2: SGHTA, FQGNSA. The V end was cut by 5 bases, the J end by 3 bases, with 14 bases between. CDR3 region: CASSGQSGSYEQYF. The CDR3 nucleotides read TGTGCCAGCAGCGGACAATCCGGAAGCTACGAGCAGTACTTC.

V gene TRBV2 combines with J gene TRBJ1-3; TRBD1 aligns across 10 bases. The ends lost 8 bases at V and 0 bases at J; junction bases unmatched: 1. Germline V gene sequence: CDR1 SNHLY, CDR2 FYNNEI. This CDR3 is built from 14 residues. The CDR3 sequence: CASGDRGSGNTIYF. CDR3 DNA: TGTGCCAGCGGGGACAGGGGCTCTGGAAACACCATATATTTT.

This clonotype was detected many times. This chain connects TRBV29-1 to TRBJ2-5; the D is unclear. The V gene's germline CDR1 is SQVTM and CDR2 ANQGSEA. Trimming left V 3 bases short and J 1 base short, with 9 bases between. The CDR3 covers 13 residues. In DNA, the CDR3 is TGCAGCGTTGAGGAATTAGTCCAAGAGACCCAGTACTTC. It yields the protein CSVEELVQETQYF.

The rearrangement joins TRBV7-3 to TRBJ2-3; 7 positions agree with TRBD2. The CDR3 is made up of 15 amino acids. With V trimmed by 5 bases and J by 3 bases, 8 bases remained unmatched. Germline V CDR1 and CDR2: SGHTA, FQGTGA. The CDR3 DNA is TGTGCCAGCAGCCCCACCTGGGGAGGGACAGATACGCAGTATTTT. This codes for CASSPTWGGTDTQYF.

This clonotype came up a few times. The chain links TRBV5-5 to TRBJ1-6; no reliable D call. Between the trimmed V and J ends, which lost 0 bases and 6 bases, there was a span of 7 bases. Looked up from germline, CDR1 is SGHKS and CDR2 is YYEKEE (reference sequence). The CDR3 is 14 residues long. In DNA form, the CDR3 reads TGTGCCAGCAGCTTGGATGGGTTTAATTCACCCCTCCACTTT. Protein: CASSLDGFNSPLHF.

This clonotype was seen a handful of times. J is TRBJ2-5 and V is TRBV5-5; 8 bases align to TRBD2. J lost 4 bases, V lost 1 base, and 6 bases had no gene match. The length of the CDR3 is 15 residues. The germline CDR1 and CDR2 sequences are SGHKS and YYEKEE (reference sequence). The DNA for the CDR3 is TGTGCCAGCAGCTTGCCAGCGGGAGCGGGAGAGACCCAGTACTTC. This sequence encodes CASSLPAGAGETQYF.

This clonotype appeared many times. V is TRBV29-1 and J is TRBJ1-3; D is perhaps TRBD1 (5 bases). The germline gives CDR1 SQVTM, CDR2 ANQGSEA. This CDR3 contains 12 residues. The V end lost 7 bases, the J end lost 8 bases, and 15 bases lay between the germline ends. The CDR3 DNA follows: TGCAGCGGCCACGGGATGGGGGACACCATATATTTT. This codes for CSGHGMGDTIYF.

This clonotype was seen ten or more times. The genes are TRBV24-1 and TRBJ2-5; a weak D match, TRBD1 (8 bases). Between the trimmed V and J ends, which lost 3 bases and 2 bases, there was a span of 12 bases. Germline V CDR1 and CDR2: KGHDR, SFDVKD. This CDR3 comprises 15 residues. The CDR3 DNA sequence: TGTGCCACCAGTGATAGCGGGACAGGTCAAGAGACCCAGTACTTC. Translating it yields CATSDSGTGQETQYF.

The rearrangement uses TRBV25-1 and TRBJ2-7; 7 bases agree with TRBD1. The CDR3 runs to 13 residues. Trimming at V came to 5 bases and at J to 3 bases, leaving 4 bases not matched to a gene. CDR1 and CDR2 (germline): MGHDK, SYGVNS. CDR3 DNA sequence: TGTGCCAGCAGTTTCCAGGGGGACTACGAGCAGTACTTC. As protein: CASSFQGDYEQYF.